One sample yielded the 16 T cell receptor beta chains listed below, sequenced in a study of CD4 T cells in relation to SARS-CoV-2 and coronaviruses. CD4+ T cells from unexposed donors were obtained before the COVID-19 pandemic (2011-2018). Isolation of CD4+ T cells took place after 10 days in culture. These receptors have no known antigen. Repertoires were generated with immunoSEQ multiplex PCR, while TCRdb's copy carries only in-frame clones and drops some. The table shows approximately 16,000 clones, with around 73% occurring only once. The sequencing sample was made of CD4+ T cells from PBMCs, cultured in vitro. These TCRs come from a human donor in good health.

V is TRBV5-4 and J is TRBJ2-7; D gene unclear. CDR3 length: 15 amino acids. The germline V gene has CDR1 SGHNT and CDR2 YYREEE (reference sequence). With 0 bases removed from V and 6 bases from J, the gap between germline ends came to 16 bases. CDR3 loop: CASSLVGSYVSEQYF. In nucleotides, the CDR3 is TGTGCCAGCAGCTTGGTTGGCAGCTATGTTTCCGAGCAGTACTTC.

The chain couples TRBV4-1 to TRBJ1-5; D remains unclear. Germline V gives CDR1 MGHRA, CDR2 YSYEKL. Trimming removed 0 bases at V and 3 bases at J, with 9 bases between. CDR3 length: 15 residues. The CDR3, as DNA: TGCGCCAGCAGCCAAGAAGGCAGCCTCAATCAGCCCCAGCATTTT. Its translation is CASSQEGSLNQPQHF.

The CDR3 region is CAWSKARYNSGANVLTF. In DNA, the CDR3 is TGTGCCTGGAGTAAGGCTAGGTACAACTCTGGGGCCAACGTCCTGACTTTC. The chain links TRBV30 to TRBJ2-6, with no clear D. Germline lookup yields CDR1 GTSNPN and CDR2 SVGIG (reference sequence). V was clipped by 2 bases and J by 0 bases, with 14 bases between them. The CDR3 extends over 17 amino acids.

The rearrangement joins TRBV28 to TRBJ2-1; 9 bases agree with TRBD2. Germline V lookup: CDR1 MDHEN, CDR2 SYDVKM. With 2 bases clipped from V and 8 bases from J, the junction kept 16 bases outside the gene matches. The CDR3 has 18 amino acids. CDR3: CASSLGFGGRAGYDEQFF. As DNA, the CDR3 is TGTGCCAGCAGTTTAGGGTTTGGCGGGAGGGCCGGTTACGATGAGCAGTTCTTC.

The genes are TRBV19 and TRBJ1-2, with D possibly matching TRBD1 (6 bases). Trimming removed 9 bases at V and 2 bases at J, with 16 bases between. This CDR3 comprises 14 residues. Germline V gene data show CDR1 as LNHDA and CDR2 as SQIVND (reference sequence). The CDR3: CASSQNQGNYGYTF. The CDR3, as DNA: TGTGCCAGCTCACAAAACCAGGGGAACTATGGCTACACCTTC.

The chain joins TRBV7-9 to TRBJ1-3, with D possibly matching TRBD1 (6 bases). V was clipped by 3 bases and J by 2 bases, with 11 bases between them. From germline, CDR1 is SEHNR and CDR2 FQNEAQ (reference sequence). This CDR3 comprises 15 residues. The DNA of the CDR3 is TGTGCCAGCAGCTTGCGGGGGGCGCCTGGAAACACCATATATTTT. This encodes CASSLRGAPGNTIYF.

This rearrangement joins TRBV3-1 (or the pseudogene TRBV3-2) to TRBJ2-6; 11 positions match TRBD2. Trimming cost V 3 bases and J 0 bases; bases outside gene matches: 10. Germline loops: CDR1 LGHDT, CDR2 YNNKEL (reference sequence). The length of the CDR3 is 20 residues. Here the CDR3 DNA reads TGTGCCAGCAGCCAGGAGGGACTAGCGGAAACCTTCTCTGGGGCCAACGTCCTGACTTTC. Translation: CASSQEGLAETFSGANVLTF.

This chain links TRBV5-1 with TRBJ1-3; D is ambiguous. The CDR3 covers 14 residues. Germline V gene data show CDR1 as SGHRS and CDR2 as YFSETQ. Trimming left V 4 bases short and J 0 bases short, with 8 bases between. CDR3: CASSEGASGNTIYF. The CDR3 DNA sequence: TGCGCCAGCAGCGAGGGTGCCTCTGGAAACACCATATATTTT.

J is TRBJ2-2 and V is TRBV7-3, with unresolved D. Germline V gene sequence: CDR1 SGHTA, CDR2 FQGTGA. V shed 0 bases and J shed 3 bases, with 5 bases lying between them. The CDR3 runs 14 residues. CDR3 sequence (DNA): TGTGCCAGCAGCTTAACGTTTGACACCGGGGAGCTGTTTTTT. Its protein is CASSLTFDTGELFF.

This rearrangement joins TRBV7-9 to TRBJ1-1, with a possible D match to TRBD1 (6 bases). This CDR3 spans 12 amino acids. In germline, CDR1 is SEHNR, CDR2 FQNEAQ (reference sequence). Trimming pared 8 bases from V and 11 bases from J, leaving 18 bases between. The CDR3 nucleotides read TGTGCCAGCTTCGAAGGGGGTGGGGCGGCTTTCTTT. Amino acid sequence: CASFEGGGAAFF.

The CDR3 coding sequence is TGTGCCAGCAGTTTAATGCCGGCCCAATTACCGGGGAATGAGCAGTTCTTC. Residues: CASSLMPAQLPGNEQFF. The V and J genes are TRBV27 and TRBJ2-1; the D gene is possibly TRBD2 (5 bases). The CDR3 covers 17 residues. CDR1 MNHEY and CDR2 SMNVEV come from the germline V gene (reference sequence). Deletions cut 2 bases from V and 7 bases from J, with 21 bases between.

The chain has TRBV29-1 and TRBJ1-4, with a tentative D call TRBD1 (6 bases). The V end lost 4 bases, the J end lost 7 bases, and 16 bases lay between the germline ends. The CDR3 has 14 residues. CDR1 SQVTM and CDR2 ANQGSEA come from the germline V gene. The CDR3 protein is CSVVVGGLGEKLFF. Here the CDR3 DNA reads TGCAGCGTTGTTGTGGGGGGGCTCGGTGAAAAACTGTTTTTT. Full variable domain (remainder filled in from reference TRBV29-1 and TRBJ1-4): SAVISQKPSRDICQRGTSLTIQCQVDSQVTMMFWYRQQPGQSLTLIATANQGSEATYESGFVIDKFPISRPNLTFSTLTVSNMSPEDSSIYLCSVVVGGLGEKLFFGSGTQLSVL.

This clone is medium-sized (0.01 to 0.1%) in the sample. The gene calls are TRBV13 and TRBJ1-6, with a tentative D call TRBD1 (6 bases). The germline gives CDR1 PRHDT, CDR2 FYEKMQ (reference sequence). This CDR3 is built from 15 residues. V shed 0 bases and J shed 10 bases, with 13 bases lying between them. The CDR3 DNA sequence: TGTGCCAGCAGCTTAGGGCAGGGGATTAACTCACCCCTCCACTTT. Translation: CASSLGQGINSPLHF.

By its share, this clone is medium-sized. The chain employs TRBV21-1 and TRBJ1-1; TRBD1 is the table's D call and was not checked against the DNA. TRBV21-1 is noted as a pseudogene. The CDR3 has 13 residues. In nucleotides, the CDR3 is TGTGCCAGCAGCGTGACAGCGAACACTGAAGCTTTCTTT. Amino acid sequence: CASSVTANTEAFF.

Comments on this clone: One junction end does not reproduce the germline sequence, and a read error may be involved. The genes are TRBV2 and TRBJ2-7; TRBD1 or TRBD2 may be the D gene (5 bases each). The CDR3 is 11 amino acids. Per germline, CDR1 SNHLY and CDR2 FYNNEI. CDR3 region: CASSVGESLLF. The CDR3, as DNA: TGTGCCAGCAGTGTGGGGGAGTCTCTGCTCTTC.

The gene calls are TRBV19 and TRBJ2-7, with TRBD2 matching over 14 bases. V was pared by 5 bases and J by 4 bases, with 7 bases of the junction left unmatched. Per the germline V gene, CDR1 is LNHDA and CDR2 is SQIVND (reference sequence). CDR3 length equals 16 residues. CDR3 coding DNA: TGTGCCAGTAGTCCTAGGGGGACTAGCGGGAGTTACGAGCAGTACTTC. This sequence encodes CASSPRGTSGSYEQYF.